The source of this T cell receptor (beta chain) is a study of blood T cell repertoires in COVID-19. Profiled with immunoSEQ multiplex PCR; TCRdb holds only in-frame clones, not every one. The sample carries some 300,000 clones, under 90% recorded once. Germline V CDR1 and CDR2: LGHNA, YNFKEQ. Trimming stripped 2 bases from V and 1 base from J, with 12 bases between. There are 15 residues in the CDR3. The TCR was taken from a woman in her 50s who had been exposed to COVID-19. The chain employs TRBV4-2 and TRBJ2-7, with D possibly being TRBD1 (5 bases). The sample consisted of PBMCs or T cells enriched from blood (not recorded which). This chain's CDR3 is CASSQSPQGSYEQYF. The DNA of the CDR3 is TGTGCCAGCAGCCAAAGCCCTCAGGGTTCCTACGAGCAGTACTTC.